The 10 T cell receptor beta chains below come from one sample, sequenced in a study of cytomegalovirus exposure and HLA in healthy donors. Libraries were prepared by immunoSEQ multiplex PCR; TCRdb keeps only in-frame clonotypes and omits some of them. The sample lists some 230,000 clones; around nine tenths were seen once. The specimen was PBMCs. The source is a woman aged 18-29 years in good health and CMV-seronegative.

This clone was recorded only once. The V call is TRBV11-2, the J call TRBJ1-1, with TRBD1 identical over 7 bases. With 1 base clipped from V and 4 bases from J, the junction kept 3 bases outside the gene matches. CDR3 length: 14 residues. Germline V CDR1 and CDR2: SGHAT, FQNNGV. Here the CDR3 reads CASSLGQGGTEAFF. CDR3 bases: TGTGCCAGCAGCTTAGGACAGGGTGGCACTGAAGCTTTCTTT.

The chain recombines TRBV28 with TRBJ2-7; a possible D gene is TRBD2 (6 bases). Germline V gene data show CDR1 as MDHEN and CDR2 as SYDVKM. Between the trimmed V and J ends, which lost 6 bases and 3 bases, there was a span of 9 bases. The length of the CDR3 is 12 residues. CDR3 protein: CASSPGGYEQYF. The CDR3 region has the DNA TGTGCCAGCAGCCCCGGGGGCTACGAGCAGTACTTC.

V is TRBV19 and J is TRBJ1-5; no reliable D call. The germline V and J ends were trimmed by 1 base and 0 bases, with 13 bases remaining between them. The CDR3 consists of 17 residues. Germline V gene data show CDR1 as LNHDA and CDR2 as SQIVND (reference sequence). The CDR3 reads CASSIVGGSNSNQPQHF. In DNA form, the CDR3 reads TGTGCCAGTAGTATAGTAGGAGGCAGCAATAGCAATCAGCCCCAGCATTTT.

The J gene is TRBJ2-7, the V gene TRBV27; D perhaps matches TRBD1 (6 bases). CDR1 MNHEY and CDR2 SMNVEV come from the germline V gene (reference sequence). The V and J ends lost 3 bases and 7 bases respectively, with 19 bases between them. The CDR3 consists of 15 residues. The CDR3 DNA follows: TGTGCCAGCAGTTTCATGAACAGGGTTGGTCGAGAGCAGTACTTC. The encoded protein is CASSFMNRVGREQYF.

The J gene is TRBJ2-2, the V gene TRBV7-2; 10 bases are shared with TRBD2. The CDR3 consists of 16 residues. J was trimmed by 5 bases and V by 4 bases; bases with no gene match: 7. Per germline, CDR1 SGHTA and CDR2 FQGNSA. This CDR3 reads CASSSAGGWWTGELFF. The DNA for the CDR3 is TGTGCCAGCAGCTCAGCGGGAGGGTGGTGGACCGGGGAGCTGTTTTTT. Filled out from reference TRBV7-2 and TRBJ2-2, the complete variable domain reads GAGVSQSPSNKVTEKGKDVELRCDPISGHTALYWYRQSLGQGLEFLIYFQGNSAPDKSGLPSDRFSAERTGGSVSTLTIQRTQQEDSAVYLCASSSAGGWWTGELFFGEGSRLTVL.

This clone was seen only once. In DNA form, the CDR3 reads TGTGCCAGCAGTGTGAACAGGAACACTGAAGCTTTCTTT. Translating gives CASSVNRNTEAFF. The J gene is TRBJ1-1, the V gene TRBV2, with unresolved D. The germline gives CDR1 SNHLY, CDR2 FYNNEI. The V end was cut by 4 bases, the J end by 1 base, with 7 bases between. This CDR3 region has 13 residues.

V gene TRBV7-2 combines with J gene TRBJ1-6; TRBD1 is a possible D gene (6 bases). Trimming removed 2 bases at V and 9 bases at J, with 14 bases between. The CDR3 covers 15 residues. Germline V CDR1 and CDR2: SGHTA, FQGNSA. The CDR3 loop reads CASSLWAQGSSPLHF. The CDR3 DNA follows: TGTGCCAGCAGCTTATGGGCGCAGGGGTCTTCACCCCTCCACTTT.

The CDR3 DNA reads TGCGCCAGCAGCTTGGGCAGGGGGCAAGAGACCCAGTACTTC. It codes for CASSLGRGQETQYF. V and J are TRBV5-1 and TRBJ2-5, with 7 bases identical to TRBD1. Germline-derived CDR1 and CDR2 are SGHRS and YFSETQ. The CDR3 totals 14 residues. J lost 2 bases, V lost 0 bases, and 1 base had no gene match. The full variable domain, its missing parts supplied by reference TRBV5-1 and TRBJ2-5, is KAGVTQTPRYLIKTRGQQVTLSCSPISGHRSVSWYQQTPGQGLQFLFEYFSETQRNKGNFPGRFSGRQFSNSRSEMNVSTLELGDSALYLCASSLGRGQETQYFGPGTRLLVL.

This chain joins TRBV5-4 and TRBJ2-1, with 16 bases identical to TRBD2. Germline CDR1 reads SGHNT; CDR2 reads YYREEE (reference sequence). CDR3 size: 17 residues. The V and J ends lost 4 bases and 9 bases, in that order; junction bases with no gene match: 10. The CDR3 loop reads CASSAMGLAGGPGEQFF. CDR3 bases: TGTGCCAGCAGCGCGATGGGACTAGCGGGAGGGCCGGGTGAGCAGTTCTTC.

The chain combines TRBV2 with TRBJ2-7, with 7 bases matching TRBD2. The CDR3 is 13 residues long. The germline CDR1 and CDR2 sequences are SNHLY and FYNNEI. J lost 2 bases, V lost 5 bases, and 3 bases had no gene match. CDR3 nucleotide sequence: TGTGCCAGCAGTTACGGACTAGCCTACGAGCAGTACTTC. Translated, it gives CASSYGLAYEQYF. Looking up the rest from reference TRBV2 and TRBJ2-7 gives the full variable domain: EPEVTQTPSHQVTQMGQEVILRCVPISNHLYFYWYRQILGQKVEFLVSFYNNEISEKSEIFDDQFSVERPDGSNFTLKIRSTKLEDSAMYFCASSYGLAYEQYFGPGTRLTVT.